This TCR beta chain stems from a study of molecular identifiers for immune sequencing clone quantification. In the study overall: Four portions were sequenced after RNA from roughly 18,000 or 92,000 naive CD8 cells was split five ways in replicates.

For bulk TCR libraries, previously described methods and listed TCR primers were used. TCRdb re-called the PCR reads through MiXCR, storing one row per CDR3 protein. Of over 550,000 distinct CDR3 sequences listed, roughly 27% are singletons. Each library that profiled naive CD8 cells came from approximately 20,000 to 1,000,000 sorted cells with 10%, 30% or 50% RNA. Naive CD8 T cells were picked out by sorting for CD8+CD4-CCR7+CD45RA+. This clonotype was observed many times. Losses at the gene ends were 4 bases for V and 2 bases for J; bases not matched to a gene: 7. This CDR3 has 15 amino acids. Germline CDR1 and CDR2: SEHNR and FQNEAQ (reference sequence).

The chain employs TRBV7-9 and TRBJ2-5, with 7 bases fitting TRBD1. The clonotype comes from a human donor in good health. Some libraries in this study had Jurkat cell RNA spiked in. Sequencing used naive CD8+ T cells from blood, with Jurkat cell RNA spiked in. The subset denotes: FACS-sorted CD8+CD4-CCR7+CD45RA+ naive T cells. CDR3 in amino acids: CASSSPGQFQETQYF. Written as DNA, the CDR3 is TGTGCCAGCAGCTCCCCGGGACAGTTTCAAGAGACCCAGTACTTC. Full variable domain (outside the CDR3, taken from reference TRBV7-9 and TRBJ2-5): DTGVSQNPRHKITKRGQNVTFRCDPISEHNRLYWYRQTLGQGPEFLTYFQNEAQLEKSRLLSDRFSAERPKGSFSTLEIQRTEQGDSAMYLCASSSPGQFQETQYFGPGTRLLVL.